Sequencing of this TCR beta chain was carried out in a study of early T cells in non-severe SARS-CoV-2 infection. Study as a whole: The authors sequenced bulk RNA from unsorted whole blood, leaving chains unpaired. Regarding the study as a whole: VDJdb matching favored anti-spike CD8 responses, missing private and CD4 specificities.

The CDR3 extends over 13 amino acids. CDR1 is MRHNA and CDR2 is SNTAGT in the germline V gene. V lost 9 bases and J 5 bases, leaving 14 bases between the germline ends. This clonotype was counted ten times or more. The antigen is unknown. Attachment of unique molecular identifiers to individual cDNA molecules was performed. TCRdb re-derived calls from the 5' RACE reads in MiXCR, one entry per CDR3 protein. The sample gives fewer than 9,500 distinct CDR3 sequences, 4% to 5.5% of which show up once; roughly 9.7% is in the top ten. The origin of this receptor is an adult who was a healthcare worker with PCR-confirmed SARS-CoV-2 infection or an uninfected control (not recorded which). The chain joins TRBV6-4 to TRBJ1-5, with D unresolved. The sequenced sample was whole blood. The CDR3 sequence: CARTHLYHQPQHF. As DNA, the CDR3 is TGTGCCAGGACCCACCTTTACCATCAGCCCCAGCATTTT.